This TCR beta chain was found in a study of shared clonotypes between healthy human individuals. Findings and caveats of the study: Researchers found naive subsets generally carried larger estimated richness than memory subsets. Non-shared clonotypes displayed generation probabilities falling below those of clonotypes present in all four donors.

Comments on this clone: Its target is unknown.

Trimming took 4 bases from V and 8 from J, leaving 20 bases between them. CDR3 length: 16 amino acids. Per the germline V gene, CDR1 is MNHNY and CDR2 is SVGAGI (reference sequence). An assay was performed, and its level was deep. TCRdb's table, derived via immunoSEQ multiplex PCR, lists solely in-frame clones and lacks some. Of 2 million to 3 million clones in the sample, approximately 92% were seen once. Sample: naive CD4+ T cells sorted from blood. Subset denoted: CD45RA+ positively selected. The chain uses TRBV6-6 and TRBJ2-2; D tentatively fits TRBD1 or TRBD2 (5 bases each). The clonotype comes from a man between 18 and 29 years old in good health. CDR3 amino acids: CASSSPFRRDGGELFF. CDR3 nucleotide sequence: TGTGCCAGCAGTTCCCCCTTCAGACGGGACGGAGGGGAGCTGTTTTTT.